The next 17 T cell receptor beta chains were all read from a single sample in a study of sequential checkpoint blockade in melanoma. Sequencing used immunoSEQ multiplex PCR; TCRdb keeps in-frame clones, though not all of them. The table records under 13,000 clones, roughly 50% of them present only once. Treatment of the sample: randomized to nivolumab then ipilimumab (arm A) or the reverse (arm B). The sequencing here drew on CD8+ T cells sorted from blood (inferred from file names), taken from a patient given nivolumab and ipilimumab in sequence. These receptors were collected from a human donor with melanoma.

The genes are TRBV6-5 and TRBJ1-1, with D possibly TRBD1 on 6 matching bases. V shed 5 bases and J shed 4 bases, with 14 bases lying between them. This CDR3 contains 14 residues. Looked up from germline, CDR1 is MNHEY and CDR2 is SVGAGI. The CDR3 DNA sequence: TGTGCCAGCAGTGTATACAGGGTGGGCACTGAAGCTTTCTTT. Protein product: CASSVYRVGTEAFF.

The rearrangement uses TRBV5-1 and TRBJ2-7; 8 nucleotides match TRBD2. Unmatched junction bases numbered 4, after V lost 2 bases and J lost 0 bases. CDR3 size: 15 residues. Germline lookup yields CDR1 SGHRS and CDR2 YFSETQ. CDR3 sequence (DNA): TGCGCCAGCAGCTTATTAAGCGGGAGCTCCTACGAGCAGTACTTC. It encodes CASSLLSGSSYEQYF.

The J gene is TRBJ2-7, the V gene TRBV4-3; D unresolved. The germline V gene has CDR1 LGHNA and CDR2 YSLEER. This CDR3 region has 13 residues. The ends were cut back, 0 bases at V and 5 bases at J, with 8 bases in the middle. CDR3 nucleotides: TGCGCCAGCAGCCAAGATAGAACTCACGAGCAGTACTTC. Amino acids: CASSQDRTHEQYF.

The chain is built from TRBV28 and TRBJ1-2; 7 nucleotides agree with TRBD1. J lost 4 bases, V lost 0 bases, and 8 bases had no gene match. This CDR3 has 16 residues. Germline V gene lookup returns CDR1 MDHEN and CDR2 SYDVKM. This CDR3 is CASSLWGDSLPYGYTF. The CDR3 DNA follows: TGTGCCAGCAGTTTATGGGGGGACAGCCTTCCCTATGGCTACACCTTC.

As regards this clone: This likely came from a read error, as a far larger clone is one base away. This chain joins TRBV15 and TRBJ2-7; TRBD2 is a possible D gene (5 bases). CDR3 length: 15 amino acids. CDR1 LNHNV and CDR2 YYDKDF come from the germline V gene (reference sequence). The CDR3 sequence: CATSRDASIAYVQYF. The CDR3 DNA sequence: TGTGCCACCAGCAGAGATGCTAGCATCGCATACGTGCAGTACTTC.

This clone was observed a few times. This chain links TRBV9 with TRBJ2-7; 7 bases match TRBD2. CDR1 is SGDLS and CDR2 is YYNGEE in the germline V gene. V was pared by 4 bases and J by 0 bases, with 4 bases of the junction left unmatched. The CDR3 is made up of 14 amino acids. CDR3 DNA sequence: TGTGCCAGCAGCCCGGGGGGTCACTCCTACGAGCAGTACTTC. It codes for CASSPGGHSYEQYF.

The J gene is TRBJ1-3, the V gene TRBV28; 8 bases are a match to TRBD1. Trimming at V came to 3 bases and at J to 4 bases, leaving 5 bases not matched to a gene. This CDR3 region has 15 residues. Germline CDR1 reads MDHEN; CDR2 reads SYDVKM. This CDR3 is CASSFGRGPGNTIYF. CDR3 sequence (DNA): TGTGCCAGCAGTTTCGGCAGGGGGCCAGGAAACACCATATATTTT.

The rearrangement uses TRBV6-5 and TRBJ2-2, with D maybe TRBD1 (5 bases). Germline lookup yields CDR1 MNHEY and CDR2 SVGAGI. The CDR3 is 15 amino acids. Trimming shortened V by 2 bases and J by 2 bases, and 9 bases separated the two germline ends. The chain's CDR3 is CASSYADKNTGELFF. CDR3 nucleotides: TGTGCCAGCAGTTACGCGGACAAAAACACCGGGGAGCTGTTTTTT.

The rearrangement links TRBV13 to TRBJ2-1, with 8 positions matching TRBD1. The germline gives CDR1 PRHDT, CDR2 FYEKMQ (reference sequence). The trim removed 4 bases at V and 3 bases at J, leaving 5 bases unmatched. The CDR3 length is 15 residues. The CDR3: CASSSGQGNYNEQFF. CDR3 sequence (DNA): TGTGCCAGCAGCTCTGGACAGGGAAACTACAATGAGCAGTTCTTC.

The V call is TRBV27, the J call TRBJ2-5, with D hard to call. Near its end, the DNA agrees better with TRBJ2-7, so the J call may be wrong. The CDR3 loop spans 12 amino acids. The germline gives CDR1 MNHEY, CDR2 SMNVEV (reference sequence). The CDR3 reads CASSSRSYEQYF. The CDR3 region has the DNA TGTGCCAGCAGTTCCCGCTCCTACGAGCAGTACTTC.

The J gene is TRBJ1-1, the V gene TRBV5-1; 9 bases align to TRBD1. Germline V CDR1 and CDR2: SGHRS, YFSETQ. V lost 4 bases to trimming and J lost 7 bases; unmatched junction nucleotides: 2. This CDR3 has 12 amino acids. The CDR3: CASSLTGGEAFF. The CDR3, as DNA: TGCGCCAGCAGCCTGACAGGGGGTGAAGCTTTCTTT. Full variable domain (remainder filled in from reference TRBV5-1 and TRBJ1-1): KAGVTQTPRYLIKTRGQQVTLSCSPISGHRSVSWYQQTPGQGLQFLFEYFSETQRNKGNFPGRFSGRQFSNSRSEMNVSTLELGDSALYLCASSLTGGEAFFGQGTRLTVV.

This chain's CDR3 is CASSLAGTGGEAFF. Written as DNA, the CDR3 is TGTGCCAGCAGCTTAGCCGGGACAGGGGGCGAAGCTTTCTTT. The chain joins TRBV7-9 to TRBJ1-1; 12 nucleotides agree with TRBD1. The germline CDR1 and CDR2 sequences are SEHNR and FQNEAQ (reference sequence). The CDR3 loop spans 14 amino acids. V dropped 0 bases and J dropped 8; count of bases not matched to a gene: 1.

Written as DNA, the CDR3 is TGTGCCAGCAGTTCAGGGGGGACTAACACTGAAGCTTTCTTT. It encodes CASSSGGTNTEAFF. The gene calls are TRBV27 and TRBJ1-1; 7 nucleotides agree with TRBD1. The V and J ends lost 4 bases and 2 bases, in that order; junction bases with no gene match: 4. This CDR3 contains 14 residues. Germline CDR1 MNHEY, CDR2 SMNVEV (reference sequence).

The chain couples TRBV27 to TRBJ2-1, with D possibly TRBD1 on 6 matching bases. The CDR3 length is 12 residues. Germline assignment: CDR1 MNHEY and CDR2 SMNVEV (reference sequence). The V and J ends lost 6 bases and 6 bases respectively, with 9 bases between them. DNA for the CDR3: TGTGCCAGCAGGGAACAGGGCAATGAGCAGTTCTTC. This translates into CASREQGNEQFF.

In this sample, this clone turned up a few times. The chain employs TRBV16 and TRBJ1-5; 8 bases map to TRBD1. The CDR3 is made up of 15 amino acids. The germline V gene encodes CDR1 KGHSY and CDR2 FQNENV. V was pared by 0 bases and J by 2 bases, with 0 bases of the junction left unmatched. The CDR3 bases are TGTGCCAGCAGCCAATCGGGACAGGGCAATCAGCCCCAGCATTTT. As protein: CASSQSGQGNQPQHF.

This clone was seen more than once but under ten times. The CDR3 loop reads CASSWEGLAEAFF. For the CDR3, the DNA is TGTGCCAGCAGTTGGGAGGGGCTCGCTGAAGCTTTCTTT. The chain employs TRBV6-5 and TRBJ1-1; weak D call: TRBD1 (5 bases). The V end lost 4 bases, the J end lost 6 bases, and 12 bases lay between the germline ends. CDR1 and CDR2 from the germline V gene are MNHEY and SVGAGI. The CDR3 has 13 amino acids.

This sequence joins TRBV27 and TRBJ1-1; a weak D match, TRBD1 (6 bases). CDR1 is MNHEY, CDR2 SMNVEV, per germline (reference sequence). V was shortened by 3 bases and J by 5 bases, with 13 bases between the two germline ends. The CDR3 length is 14 residues. CDR3 amino acids: CASSLSWGRTEAFF. CDR3 nucleotides: TGTGCCAGCAGTTTGAGTTGGGGGCGTACTGAAGCTTTCTTT.